A selection of T cell receptor beta chains follows, all from one sample in a study of PD-L1 blockade in urothelial cancer. Some clones are missing from TCRdb's copy, which holds only in-frame ones; the method was immunoSEQ multiplex PCR. Here the sample spans about 45,000 clones, about nine tenths being singletons. The sample was PBMCs, taken around atezolizumab (anti-PD-L1) treatment. The receptors shown here come from a man aged 80 or over with urothelial cancer. Each CDR3 is given with its conserved first and last residue. D genes are given only for firm matches. Part of the rows lack a size; the others show once, few, many or a class for expanded clones.

TRBV9	15	TRBJ1-2	.	.	TGTGCCAGCAGCGTAGCGGACAGAGTTGACTATGGCTACACCTTC	CASSVADRVDYGYTF
TRBV21-1	17	TRBJ2-6	.	.	TGTGCCAGCAGCAAACAGGGCGGTAACTCTGGGGCCAACGTCCTGACTTTC	CASSKQGGNSGANVLTF
TRBV6-5	13	TRBJ2-7	.	once	TGTGCCAGCAGTGCACCCCCAGTCTACGAGCAGTACTTC	CASSAPPVYEQYF
TRBV5-1	16	TRBJ2-2	TRBD1	.	TGCGCCAGCAGCTCGCGACAGGGGAAGGGTCCCGGGGAGCTGTTTTTT	CASSSRQGKGPGELFF
TRBV7-9	14	TRBJ1-2	TRBD1	.	TGTGCCAGCAGACCACGGACAGGGGCTCACGGCTACACCTTC	CASRPRTGAHGYTF
TRBV7-2	15	TRBJ2-2	.	.	TGTGCCAGCAGCCGCATATGGGGGCAGGCCGGGGAGCTGTTTTTT	CASSRIWGQAGELFF
TRBV15	17	TRBJ2-7	TRBD2	.	TGTGCCACCAGCAGAGATTTGGTAGCGGGAGGGCCTAACGAGCAGTACTTC	CATSRDLVAGGPNEQYF
TRBV7-2	13	TRBJ1-1	TRBD1	.	TGTGCCAGCAGCTTAAACAGGGGAGGATTGGCTTTCTTT	CASSLNRGGLAFF
TRBV11-2	14	TRBJ2-5	.	.	TGTGCCAGCAGCTTAGTGGCGGGGTACGAGACCCAGTACTTC	CASSLVAGYETQYF
TRBV7-7	13	TRBJ2-1	TRBD2	.	TGTGCCAGCAGCCCCAGGACTAGCAATGAGCAGTTCTTC	CASSPRTSNEQFF
TRBV21-1	13	TRBJ1-1	.	.	TGTGCCAGCAGCAAACAGGGCGGAACTGAAGCTTTCTTT	CASSKQGGTEAFF
TRBV6-5	12	TRBJ2-7	.	.	TGTGCCAGCAGTTACCCGGGGGTCGAGCAGTACTTC	CASSYPGVEQYF
TRBV2	15	TRBJ2-7	TRBD2	.	TGTGCCAGCAAGAAAACAATCGGGGGGACCTACGAGCAGTACTTC	CASKKTIGGTYEQYF
TRBV7-2	16	TRBJ2-4	.	.	TGTGCCAGCAGCTTACGAGGACAGATTTTGATAAACATTCAGTACTTC	CASSLRGQILINIQYF
TRBV6-1	15	TRBJ2-7	.	.	TGTGCCAGCAGTCCACCCGGGACTGTAGCCTACGAGCAGTACTTC	CASSPPGTVAYEQYF
TRBV5-1	13	TRBJ2-4	.	.	TGCGCCAGCAGCTTGGGAGGGAAAAACATTCAGTACTTC	CASSLGGKNIQYF
TRBV27	14	TRBJ2-7	.	.	TGTGCCAGCAGTCCGCAGGGTCCAGGCTCGGAGCAGTACTTC	CASSPQGPGSEQYF
TRBV7-2	14	TRBJ1-1	.	.	TGTGCCAGCAGCTTAAGCCAGGGGAGCACTGAAGCTTTCTTT	CASSLSQGSTEAFF
TRBV11-2	15	TRBJ2-7	.	.	TGTGCCAGCAGCCGTTCCACGACAGTTTCCTACGAGCAGTACTTC	CASSRSTTVSYEQYF
TRBV30	12	TRBJ2-7	.	.	TGTGCCTGGAGTCAGGGTAATTACGAGCAGTACTTC	CAWSQGNYEQYF
TRBV4-3	16	TRBJ1-5	.	once	TGCGCCAGCAGCCAAGATCTTCGGGGAGGCAATCAGCCCCAGCATTTT	CASSQDLRGGNQPQHF
TRBV29-1	17	TRBJ2-1	.	.	TGCAGCGTTGAACTCGCGGGACGATTTTTCTCCTACAATGAGCAGTTCTTC	CSVELAGRFFSYNEQFF
TRBV7-2	13	TRBJ1-2	.	few	TGTGCCAGCAGCTCCTTTACAGTCTATGGCTACACCTTC	CASSSFTVYGYTF
TRBV5-1	16	TRBJ2-5	.	.	TGCGCCAGCAGCTTGGGCAGGGGTCAGTACCAAGAGACCCAGTACTTC	CASSLGRGQYQETQYF
TRBV7-2	17	TRBJ2-2	.	once	TGTGCCAGCAGCTTAGCGTGGCTAGCGATTAACACCGGGGAGCTGTTTTTT	CASSLAWLAINTGELFF
TRBV30	11	TRBJ1-1	.	few	TGTGCCTGGAGAGCGAACACTGAAGCTTTCTTT	CAWRANTEAFF
TRBV1	14	TRBJ2-7	.	.	TGCACCAGCAGCCAAGGAACCTCGGGGGTACAGCAGTACTTC	CTSSQGTSGVQQYF
TRBV2	15	TRBJ1-1	.	.	TGTGCCAGCAGTGAAGAGGTGGGGGCCAACACTGAAGCTTTCTTT	CASSEEVGANTEAFF
TRBV7-2	18	TRBJ1-5	TRBD1	.	TGTGCCAGCAGCCCCGGGACAGGGTCCCTCCTCCTCGATCAGCCCCAGCATTTT	CASSPGTGSLLLDQPQHF
TRBV7-2	14	TRBJ1-5	.	.	TGTGCCAGCAGTTCGACATATAGCAATCAGCCCCAGCATTTT	CASSSTYSNQPQHF
TRBV19	16	TRBJ2-1	TRBD1	.	TGTGCCAGTAGTTACCCGCCTCAGGGGGCCGGCAGTGAGCAGTTCTTC	CASSYPPQGAGSEQFF
TRBV7-9	18	TRBJ2-5	.	.	TGTGCCAGCAGCCAAGCCCGAACCGGGTCCTCTCCTCCAGAGACCCAGTACTTC	CASSQARTGSSPPETQYF
TRBV5-1	17	TRBJ2-5	TRBD2	.	TGCGCCAGCAGCGCTAGCGGGAGGGCCCCGTACCAAGAGACCCAGTACTTC	CASSASGRAPYQETQYF